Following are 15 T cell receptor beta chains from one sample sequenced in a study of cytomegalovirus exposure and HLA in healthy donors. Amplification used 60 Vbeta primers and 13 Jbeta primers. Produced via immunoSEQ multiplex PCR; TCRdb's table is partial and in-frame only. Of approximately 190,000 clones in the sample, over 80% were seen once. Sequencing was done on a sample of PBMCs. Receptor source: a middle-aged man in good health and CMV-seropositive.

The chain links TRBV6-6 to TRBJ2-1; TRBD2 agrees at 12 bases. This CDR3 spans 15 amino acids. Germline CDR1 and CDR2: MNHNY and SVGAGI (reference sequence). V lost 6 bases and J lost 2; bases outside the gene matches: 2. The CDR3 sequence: CASSGLAGPYNEQFF. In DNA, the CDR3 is TGTGCCAGCAGCGGACTAGCGGGGCCCTACAATGAGCAGTTCTTC.

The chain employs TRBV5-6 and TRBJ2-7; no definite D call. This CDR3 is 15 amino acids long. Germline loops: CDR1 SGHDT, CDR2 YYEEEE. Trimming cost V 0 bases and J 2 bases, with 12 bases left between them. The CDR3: CASSLASAAAYEQYF. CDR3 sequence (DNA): TGTGCCAGCAGCTTGGCCTCTGCCGCGGCCTACGAGCAGTACTTC. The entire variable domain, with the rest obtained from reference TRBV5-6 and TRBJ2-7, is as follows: DAGVTQSPTHLIKTRGQQVTLRCSPKSGHDTVSWYQQALGQGPQFIFQYYEEEERQRGNFPDRFSGHQFPNYSSELNVNALLLGDSALYLCASSLASAAAYEQYFGPGTRLTVT.

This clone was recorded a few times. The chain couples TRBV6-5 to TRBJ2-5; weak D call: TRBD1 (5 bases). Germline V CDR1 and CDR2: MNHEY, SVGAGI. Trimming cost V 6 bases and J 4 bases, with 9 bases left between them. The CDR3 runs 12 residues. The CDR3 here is CASRQGLETQYF. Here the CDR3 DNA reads TGTGCCAGCAGGCAGGGTCTAGAGACCCAGTACTTC.

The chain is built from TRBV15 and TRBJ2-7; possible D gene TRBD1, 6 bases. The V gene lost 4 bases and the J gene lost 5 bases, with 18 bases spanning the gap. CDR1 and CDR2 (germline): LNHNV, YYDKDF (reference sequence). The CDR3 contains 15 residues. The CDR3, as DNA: TGTGCCACCAGCACACCTAGGGCAGGGGCCCACGAGCAGTACTTC. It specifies CATSTPRAGAHEQYF.

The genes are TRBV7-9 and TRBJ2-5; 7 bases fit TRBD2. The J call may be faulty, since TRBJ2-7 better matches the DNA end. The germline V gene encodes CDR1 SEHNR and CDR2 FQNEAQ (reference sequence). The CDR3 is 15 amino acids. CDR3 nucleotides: TGTGCCAGCAGCTCCAAGACTAGCCGAACCTACGAGCAGTACTTC. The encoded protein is CASSSKTSRTYEQYF.

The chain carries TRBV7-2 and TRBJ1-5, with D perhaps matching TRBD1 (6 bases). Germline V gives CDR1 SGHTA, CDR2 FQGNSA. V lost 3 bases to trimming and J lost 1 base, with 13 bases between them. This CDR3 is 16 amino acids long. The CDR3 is CASSFQQGRSNQPQHF. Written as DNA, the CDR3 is TGTGCCAGCAGCTTCCAACAGGGTCGGAGCAATCAGCCCCAGCATTTT.

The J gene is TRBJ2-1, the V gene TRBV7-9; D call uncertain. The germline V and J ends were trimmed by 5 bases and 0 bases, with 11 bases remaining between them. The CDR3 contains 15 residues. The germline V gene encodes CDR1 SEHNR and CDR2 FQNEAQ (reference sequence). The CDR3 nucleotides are TGTGCCAGCAGCCCACGACTCATCTCCTACAATGAGCAGTTCTTC. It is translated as CASSPRLISYNEQFF.

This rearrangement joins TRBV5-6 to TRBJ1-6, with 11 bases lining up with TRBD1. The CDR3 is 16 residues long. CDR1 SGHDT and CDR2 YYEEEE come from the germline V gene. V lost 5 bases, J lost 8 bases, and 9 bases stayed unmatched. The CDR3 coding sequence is TGTGCCAGCAGTTCCCGGACAGGGGGCCGCGATTCACCCCTCCACTTT. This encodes CASSSRTGGRDSPLHF.

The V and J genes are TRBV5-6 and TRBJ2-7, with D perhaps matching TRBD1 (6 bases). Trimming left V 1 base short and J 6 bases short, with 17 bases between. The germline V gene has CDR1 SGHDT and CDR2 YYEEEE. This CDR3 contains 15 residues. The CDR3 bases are TGTGCCAGCAGCTTGCATGGGACAAGCGCGGGCGAGCAGTACTTC. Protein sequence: CASSLHGTSAGEQYF. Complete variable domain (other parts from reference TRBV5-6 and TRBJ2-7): DAGVTQSPTHLIKTRGQQVTLRCSPKSGHDTVSWYQQALGQGPQFIFQYYEEEERQRGNFPDRFSGHQFPNYSSELNVNALLLGDSALYLCASSLHGTSAGEQYFGPGTRLTVT.

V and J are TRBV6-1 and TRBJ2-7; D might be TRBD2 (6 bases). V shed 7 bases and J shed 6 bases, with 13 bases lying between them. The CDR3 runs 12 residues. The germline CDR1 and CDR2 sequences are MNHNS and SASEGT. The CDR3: CASTAAGLEQYF. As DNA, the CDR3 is TGTGCCAGCACTGCAGCGGGCCTCGAGCAGTACTTC.

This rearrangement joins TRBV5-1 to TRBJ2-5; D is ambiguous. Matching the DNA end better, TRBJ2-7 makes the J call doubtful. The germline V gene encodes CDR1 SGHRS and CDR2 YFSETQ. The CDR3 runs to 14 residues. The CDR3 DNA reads TGCGCCAGCAGCTTGGTACAGAGCTCCTACGAGCAGTACTTC. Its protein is CASSLVQSSYEQYF.

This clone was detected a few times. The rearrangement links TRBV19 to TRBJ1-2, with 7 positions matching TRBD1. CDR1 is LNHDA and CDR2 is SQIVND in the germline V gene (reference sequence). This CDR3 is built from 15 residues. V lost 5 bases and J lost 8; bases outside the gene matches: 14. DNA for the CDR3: TGTGCCAGTAGTGGATCCAGGGGGATTAACGACGGCTACACCTTC. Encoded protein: CASSGSRGINDGYTF.

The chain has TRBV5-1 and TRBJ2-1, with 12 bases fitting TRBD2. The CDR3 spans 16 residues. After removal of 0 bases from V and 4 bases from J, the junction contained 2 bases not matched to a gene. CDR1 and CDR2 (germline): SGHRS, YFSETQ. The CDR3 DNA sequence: TGCGCCAGCAGCTTGGGACTAGCGGGGGCATACAATGAGCAGTTCTTC. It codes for CASSLGLAGAYNEQFF.

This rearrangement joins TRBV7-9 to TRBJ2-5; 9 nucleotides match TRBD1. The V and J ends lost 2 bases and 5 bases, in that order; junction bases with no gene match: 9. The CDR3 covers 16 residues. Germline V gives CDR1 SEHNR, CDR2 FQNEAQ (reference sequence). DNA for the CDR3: TGTGCCAGCAGCTTACTCGGACAGGGGAGAGGGGAGACCCAGTACTTC. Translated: CASSLLGQGRGETQYF. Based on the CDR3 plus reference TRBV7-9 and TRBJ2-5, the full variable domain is DTGVSQNPRHKITKRGQNVTFRCDPISEHNRLYWYRQTLGQGPEFLTYFQNEAQLEKSRLLSDRFSAERPKGSFSTLEIQRTEQGDSAMYLCASSLLGQGRGETQYFGPGTRLLVL.

The CDR3, as DNA: TGTGCCAGCAGCGCCCGACTACCCTTGGGCACAGATACGCAGTATTTT. Translation gives CASSARLPLGTDTQYF. The chain joins TRBV11-2 to TRBJ2-3, with D perhaps TRBD2 (5 bases). Trimming pared 5 bases from V and 1 base from J, leaving 16 bases between. The length of the CDR3 is 16 residues. CDR1 SGHAT and CDR2 FQNNGV come from the germline V gene.